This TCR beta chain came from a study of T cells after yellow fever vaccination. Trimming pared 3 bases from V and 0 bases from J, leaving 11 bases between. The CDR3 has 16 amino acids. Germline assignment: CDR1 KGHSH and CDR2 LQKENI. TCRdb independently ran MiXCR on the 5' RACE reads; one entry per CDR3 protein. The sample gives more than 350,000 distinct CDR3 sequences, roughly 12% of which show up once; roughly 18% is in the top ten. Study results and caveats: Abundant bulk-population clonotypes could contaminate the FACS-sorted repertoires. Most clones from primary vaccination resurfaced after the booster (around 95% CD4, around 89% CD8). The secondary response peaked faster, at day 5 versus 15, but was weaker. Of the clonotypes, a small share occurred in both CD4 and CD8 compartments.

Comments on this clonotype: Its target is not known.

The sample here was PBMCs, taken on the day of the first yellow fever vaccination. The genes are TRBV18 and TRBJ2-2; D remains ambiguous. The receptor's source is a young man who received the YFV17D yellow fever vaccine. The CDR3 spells CASSPLFSANTGELFF. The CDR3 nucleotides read TGTGCCAGCTCACCCCTATTCTCCGCGAACACCGGGGAGCTGTTTTTT.